Sequencing of this TCR beta chain was carried out in a study of PD-1 blockade in classical Hodgkin lymphoma. Study results and caveats: Initiation of nivolumab under 1 year after ASCT led to exclusion of patients. Reported findings placed baseline TCR diversity lower in newly diagnosed patients (compared with healthy donors).

After autologous stem cell transplantation all patients relapsed, and prior brentuximab vedotin exposure differed between cohorts. With V trimmed by 0 bases and J by 2 bases, 3 bases remained unmatched. This CDR3 region has 15 residues. Germline CDR1 reads SGHDT; CDR2 reads YYEEEE. The method was immunoSEQ multiplex PCR; TCRdb's version includes in-frame clones alone and lacks a portion of them. In the table there are about 150,000 clones, about 78% of which are singletons. With regard to this clone: Its antigen remains unknown.

This receptor was identified in a human donor with classical Hodgkin lymphoma. Material: peripheral blood mononuclear cells (PBMCs), obtained before the second cycle of nivolumab. The chain is built from TRBV5-6 and TRBJ2-5; 8 nucleotides line up with TRBD2. CDR3 residues: CASSLAASGQETQYF. The DNA of the CDR3 is TGTGCCAGCAGCTTGGCGGCTAGCGGGCAAGAGACCCAGTACTTC. Based on the CDR3 plus reference TRBV5-6 and TRBJ2-5, the full variable domain is DAGVTQSPTHLIKTRGQQVTLRCSPKSGHDTVSWYQQALGQGPQFIFQYYEEEERQRGNFPDRFSGHQFPNYSSELNVNALLLGDSALYLCASSLAASGQETQYFGPGTRLLVL.